This entry describes one T cell receptor beta chain. Its antigen remains unidentified. The sample holds no much larger clone one base away, and base qualities are not on file. The sample originates from a study of T cell changes during pregnancy in multiple sclerosis (dated by TCRdb to the late 2010s). At the level of the whole study: Changes in the T cell repertoire over the course of pregnancy were examined in this study in women with multiple sclerosis.

Receptor amplification or capture employed the immunoSEQ multiplex PCR assay. TCRdb limited this immuneACCESS table to in-frame rearrangements with V and J called. A share of clones is missing; checked studies link under half to unresolved V genes, and the rest is unexplained. The sample records 85,000 to 100,000 clones, approximately 92% of which are singletons. Just over 2% of the sample is taken by the ten largest. Spanning cysteine to phenylalanine, the CDR3 consists of 17 amino acids. Just the 51-base CDR3 DNA is kept, in frame starting at base 1. At the junction V is shortened by 3 bases and J by 0 bases, with 13 bases in between. CDR1 and CDR2 are drawn from the germline V gene: SGDLS, YYNGEE.

The chain was built from TRBV9 and TRBJ2-6, with TRBD1 tentatively as D gene (6 bases match). The sample here was peripheral blood, taken after pregnancy. The clonotype originates from a female donor with multiple sclerosis, enrolled in a pregnancy study. The DNA reads as follows: TGTGCCAGCAGCGCCTCCACAGGGCGCTCTGGGGCCAACGTCCTGACTTTC. It translates as CASSASTGRSGANVLTF.